Listed below are T cell receptor beta chains from one sample, sequenced in a study of T cell responses to AZD1222 COVID-19 vaccine. Generated by immunoSEQ multiplex PCR, the TCRdb table keeps only in-frame clones and is missing some. This sample has some 130,000 clones, with about 94% found just once. Sequencing used peripheral blood, obtained on day 0 of AZD1222 vaccination. These receptors were obtained from an adult in good health. The CDR3 runs from the conserved cysteine through the conserved F or W. The order of the fields is J gene, D gene, clone size, V gene, CDR3 protein. A D gene is named only where the DNA matches it firmly. Clone size, where shown, is once, few, many, or a class for clones that have expanded.

J gene: TRBJ2-1; D gene: TRBD2; clone size: .; V gene: TRBV29-1; CDR3 protein: CSAQAGAWYNEQFF
J gene: TRBJ2-7; D gene: TRBD2; clone size: .; V gene: TRBV20-1; CDR3 protein: CSASRAGEGEQYF
J gene: TRBJ2-7; D gene: TRBD1; clone size: .; V gene: TRBV19; CDR3 protein: CASSMSTGTGLDEQYF
J gene: TRBJ2-6; D gene: .; clone size: once; V gene: TRBV28; CDR3 protein: CASSSQSGGANVLTF
J gene: TRBJ1-6; D gene: .; clone size: .; V gene: TRBV3-1/TRBV3-2; CDR3 protein: CASSDAGARSPLHF
J gene: TRBJ1-4; D gene: .; clone size: once; V gene: TRBV27; CDR3 protein: CASSSLVRGRGEKLFF
J gene: TRBJ2-1; D gene: TRBD1; clone size: .; V gene: TRBV7-9; CDR3 protein: CASSSRHRGPYNEQFF
J gene: TRBJ1-1; D gene: .; clone size: .; V gene: TRBV19; CDR3 protein: CASSIVGEGEETEAFF
J gene: TRBJ1-6; D gene: .; clone size: .; V gene: TRBV5-1; CDR3 protein: CASSLSGGSYNSPLHF
J gene: TRBJ2-7; D gene: TRBD2; clone size: .; V gene: TRBV5-1; CDR3 protein: CASSFSSGIPQYF
J gene: TRBJ1-1; D gene: .; clone size: .; V gene: TRBV30; CDR3 protein: CAWSGANTEAFF
J gene: TRBJ2-5; D gene: .; clone size: few; V gene: TRBV11-3; CDR3 protein: CASSHEGGLTQYF
J gene: TRBJ2-7; D gene: .; clone size: .; V gene: TRBV19; CDR3 protein: CASSIGQAYEQYF
J gene: TRBJ2-7; D gene: .; clone size: .; V gene: TRBV27; CDR3 protein: CASSLSRGWYEQYF
J gene: TRBJ1-2; D gene: .; clone size: .; V gene: TRBV11-2; CDR3 protein: CASSLNVNYGYTF
J gene: TRBJ1-2; D gene: .; clone size: .; V gene: TRBV4-2; CDR3 protein: CASSQGGGYTF
J gene: TRBJ2-5; D gene: .; clone size: .; V gene: TRBV30; CDR3 protein: CAWSGPHETQYF
J gene: TRBJ2-3; D gene: TRBD2; clone size: .; V gene: TRBV9; CDR3 protein: CASSVDAGGDTQYF
J gene: TRBJ2-1; D gene: TRBD2; clone size: .; V gene: TRBV3-1/TRBV3-2; CDR3 protein: CASSQDPSGRDGGNEQFF
J gene: TRBJ2-2; D gene: TRBD1; clone size: .; V gene: TRBV10-1; CDR3 protein: CASSEPGQGGTGELFF
J gene: TRBJ2-2; D gene: TRBD2; clone size: .; V gene: TRBV9; CDR3 protein: CASSAGGTPNTGELFF
J gene: TRBJ2-1; D gene: TRBD2; clone size: .; V gene: TRBV5-6; CDR3 protein: CASSSLAGVYNEQFF
J gene: TRBJ2-7; D gene: .; clone size: .; V gene: TRBV6-6; CDR3 protein: CASSLGPRSYEQYF
J gene: TRBJ1-1; D gene: .; clone size: .; V gene: TRBV20-1; CDR3 protein: CSASRGGYTEAFF
J gene: TRBJ1-2; D gene: .; clone size: .; V gene: TRBV19; CDR3 protein: CASSAQPGERFNYGYTF
J gene: TRBJ1-5; D gene: .; clone size: .; V gene: TRBV18; CDR3 protein: CASSSRGGIQPQHF
J gene: TRBJ2-7; D gene: .; clone size: .; V gene: TRBV12-3/TRBV12-4; CDR3 protein: CASTLTSSGEQYF
J gene: TRBJ1-4; D gene: TRBD1; clone size: .; V gene: TRBV4-1; CDR3 protein: CASSLGTGEDWEKLFF
J gene: TRBJ2-5; D gene: TRBD1; clone size: few; V gene: TRBV19; CDR3 protein: CASSMYGTESQETQYF
J gene: TRBJ1-4; D gene: .; clone size: .; V gene: TRBV5-4; CDR3 protein: CASSLDRQGEEKLFF
J gene: TRBJ2-1; D gene: .; clone size: .; V gene: TRBV29-1; CDR3 protein: CSVEGTGNFEQFF
J gene: TRBJ1-2; D gene: .; clone size: .; V gene: TRBV6-5; CDR3 protein: CASGRGFNYGYTF
J gene: TRBJ2-6; D gene: .; clone size: .; V gene: TRBV29-1; CDR3 protein: CSVEVVLGVLTF
J gene: TRBJ2-7; D gene: TRBD2; clone size: .; V gene: TRBV2; CDR3 protein: CASIYISGRAGGEQYF
J gene: TRBJ1-2; D gene: .; clone size: .; V gene: TRBV12-3/TRBV12-4; CDR3 protein: CASSLQGGYGYTF
J gene: TRBJ2-7; D gene: TRBD1; clone size: .; V gene: TRBV6-1; CDR3 protein: CASSENGDRGYEQYF
J gene: TRBJ2-1; D gene: TRBD2; clone size: once; V gene: TRBV4-1; CDR3 protein: CASSQETRGGYNEQFF
J gene: TRBJ1-1; D gene: .; clone size: once; V gene: TRBV9; CDR3 protein: CASSVGGIAEAFF
J gene: TRBJ1-5; D gene: .; clone size: .; V gene: TRBV19; CDR3 protein: CASSRSHGRSPHPQHF
J gene: TRBJ2-1; D gene: TRBD1; clone size: .; V gene: TRBV18; CDR3 protein: CASSPQGAVDEQFF